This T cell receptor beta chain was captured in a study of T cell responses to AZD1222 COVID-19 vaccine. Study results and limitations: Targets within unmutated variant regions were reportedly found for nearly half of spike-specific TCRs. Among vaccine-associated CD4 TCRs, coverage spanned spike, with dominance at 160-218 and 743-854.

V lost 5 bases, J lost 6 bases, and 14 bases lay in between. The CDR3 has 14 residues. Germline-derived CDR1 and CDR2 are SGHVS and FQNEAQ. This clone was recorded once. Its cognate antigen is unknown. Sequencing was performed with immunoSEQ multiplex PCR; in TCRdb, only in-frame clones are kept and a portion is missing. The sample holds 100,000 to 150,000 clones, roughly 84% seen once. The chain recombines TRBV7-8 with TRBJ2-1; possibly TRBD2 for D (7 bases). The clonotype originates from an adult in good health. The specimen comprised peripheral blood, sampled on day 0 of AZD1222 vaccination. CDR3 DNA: TGTGCCAGCAGCGTCGGGGGGCCCATCAATGAGCAGTTCTTC. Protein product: CASSVGGPINEQFF.